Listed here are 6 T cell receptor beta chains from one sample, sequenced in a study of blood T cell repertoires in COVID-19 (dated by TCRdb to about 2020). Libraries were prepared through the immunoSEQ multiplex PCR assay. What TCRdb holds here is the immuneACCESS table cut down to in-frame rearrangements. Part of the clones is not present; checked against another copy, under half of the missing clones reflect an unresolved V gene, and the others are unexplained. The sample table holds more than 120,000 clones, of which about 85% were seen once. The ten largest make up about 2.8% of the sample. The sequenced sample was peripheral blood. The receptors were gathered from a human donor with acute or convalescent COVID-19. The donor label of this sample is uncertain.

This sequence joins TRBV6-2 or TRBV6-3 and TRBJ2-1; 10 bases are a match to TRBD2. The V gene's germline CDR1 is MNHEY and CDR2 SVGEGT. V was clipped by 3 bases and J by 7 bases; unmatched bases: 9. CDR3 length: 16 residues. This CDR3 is CASSYVVEREGNEQFF. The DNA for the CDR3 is TGTGCCAGCAGTTATGTGGTGGAGCGGGAGGGGAATGAGCAGTTCTTC.

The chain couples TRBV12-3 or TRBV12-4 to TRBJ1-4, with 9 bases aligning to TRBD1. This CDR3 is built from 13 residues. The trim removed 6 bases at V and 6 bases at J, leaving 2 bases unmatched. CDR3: CASSRDRDEKLFF. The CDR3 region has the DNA TGTGCCAGCAGCCGGGACAGGGATGAAAAACTGTTTTTT.

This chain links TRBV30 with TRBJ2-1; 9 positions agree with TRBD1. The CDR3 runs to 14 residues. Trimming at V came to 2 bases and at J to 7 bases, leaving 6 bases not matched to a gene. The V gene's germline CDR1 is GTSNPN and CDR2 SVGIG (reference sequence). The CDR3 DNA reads TGTGCCTGGAGTTCCGGGACAGGGAGGAATGAGCAGTTCTTC. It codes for CAWSSGTGRNEQFF.

The CDR3 reads CASSQGTGKGQETQYF. The CDR3 DNA reads as TGTGCCAGCAGCCAAGGAACAGGGAAGGGCCAAGAGACCCAGTACTTC. This sequence joins TRBV14 and TRBJ2-5; the D gene is possibly TRBD1 (6 bases). V lost 1 base and J lost 1, with 13 bases in between. The CDR3 has 16 residues. The germline CDR1 and CDR2 sequences are SGHDN and FVKESK.

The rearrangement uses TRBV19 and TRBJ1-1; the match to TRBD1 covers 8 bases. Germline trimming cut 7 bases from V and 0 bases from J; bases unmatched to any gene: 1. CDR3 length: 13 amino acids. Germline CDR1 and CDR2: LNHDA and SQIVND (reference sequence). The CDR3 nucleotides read TGTGCCAGTAAGACAGGGGTGAACACTGAAGCTTTCTTT. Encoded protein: CASKTGVNTEAFF. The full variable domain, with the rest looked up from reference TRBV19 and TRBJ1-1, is DGGITQSPKYLFRKEGQNVTLSCEQNLNHDAMYWYRQDPGQGLRLIYYSQIVNDFQKGDIAEGYSVSREKKESFPLTVTSAQKNPTAFYLCASKTGVNTEAFFGQGTRLTVV.

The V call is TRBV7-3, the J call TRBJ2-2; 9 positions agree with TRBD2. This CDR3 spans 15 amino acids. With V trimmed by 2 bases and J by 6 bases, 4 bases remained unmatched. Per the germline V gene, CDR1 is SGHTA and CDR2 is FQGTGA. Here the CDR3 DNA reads TGTGCCAGCAGCTTATTTAGCGGGAGCCCCGGGGAGCTGTTTTTT. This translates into CASSLFSGSPGELFF.